This TCR beta chain was captured in a study of T cell repertoires in Merkel cell carcinoma (dated by TCRdb to between 2017 and 2020). Turning to the overall study: Patients who had received intralesional immunotherapy or systemic immune checkpoint blockade ahead of the biopsy were left out. MCPyV-specific clonotypes were first defined by tetramer sorting, cloning and paired TCR sequencing of expanded tumor-infiltrating lymphocytes. A diagnosis of MCPyV-positive Merkel cell carcinoma and successful in vitro expansion of tumor-infiltrating lymphocytes were required for inclusion. General conclusions and limits of the study: The study did not examine normal tissue biopsies.

V lost 4 bases and J lost 0 bases, and the count of bases not matched to a germline gene is 4. CDR1 and CDR2, per the germline V gene (reference sequence), are MNHEY and SMNVEV. The CDR3, from cysteine to phenylalanine, totals 16 residues. The only DNA kept is the CDR3, 48 bases in frame from the first base. The immunoSEQ assay was used both to sequence TRB CDR3 from tumor genomic DNA and to process the resulting data. Not all clones reach the TCRdb copy of this immuneACCESS table, which keeps in-frame sequences only. Checked studies attribute under half of the gap to unresolved V genes and leave the rest unexplained. Counted in this sample were 12,000 to 15,000 clones; 65% to 85% of them appeared once. The ten top clones hold 17% of the sample. Biopsy-confirmed MCPyV-positive Merkel cell carcinoma was present in the study subjects, and positive serum antibodies to T-antigen were found in every subject. About 6 adjacent 10-micron frozen tumor sections were used for genomic DNA extraction without cell sorting or culture. Optimal cutting temperature compound was used to freeze tumor biopsy tissue measuring roughly 5 x 5 x 5 mm. Hematoxylin and eosin scout sections confirmed abundant Merkel cell carcinoma and infiltrating cells in the frozen biopsy.

Worth noting for this clone: Its antigen specificity is not known. Per-nucleotide qualities are absent, and no much larger clonotype sits a single base away.

The V gene is TRBV27 and the J gene is TRBJ1-5; TRBD1 agrees with 9 junctional bases. The TCR sequence derives from an adult with Merkel cell carcinoma. Sample: tumor tissue. The encoded CDR3 is CASSSWTGASNQPQHF. The sequenced DNA is TGTGCCAGCAGTTCCTGGACAGGGGCTAGCAATCAGCCCCAGCATTTT.